In this sample, the clone carrying this T cell receptor (beta chain) turned up many times. Between about 20,000 and 1,100,000 sorted cells, with 10%, 30% or 50% RNA, yielded naive CD8 libraries. Sorting isolated naive CD8 T cells as CD8+CD4-CCR7+CD45RA+ events. This sample is drawn from a study of molecular identifiers for immune sequencing clone quantification. CDR1 and CDR2 from the germline V gene are MNHEY and SVGAGI. The V end was cut by 3 bases, the J end by 3 bases, with 17 bases between. The CDR3 length is 17 residues. TCRdb analysed the PCR reads with MiXCR anew, one entry per CDR3 protein. The table shows 600,000 to 650,000 distinct CDR3 sequences, with about 20% occurring only once.

The source is a human donor in good health. Some libraries in this study had Jurkat cell RNA spiked in. V and J are TRBV6-5 and TRBJ1-4, with D unclear. The sample consisted of naive CD8+ T cells from blood, with Jurkat cell RNA spiked in. Described subset: FACS-sorted CD8+CD4-CCR7+CD45RA+ naive T cells. The CDR3, as DNA: TGTGCCAGCAGTTATCTTAAGGAGAATCCCTCTAATGAAAAACTGTTTTTT. Residues: CASSYLKENPSNEKLFF.